These T cell receptor beta chains were read from a single sample in a study of T cells in Graves' hyperthyroidism and ophthalmopathy. TCRdb itself ran the multiplex PCR reads through MiXCR, one entry per CDR3 protein. The sample has hundreds of thousands of distinct CDR3 sequences; approximately 13% are singletons. What was sequenced was blood. These receptors all come from a woman aged 18-29 years with Graves' hyperthyroidism. CDR3s include the opening cysteine and the closing phenylalanine or tryptophan. The D gene is left open where the match is weak. Clone sizes are given selectively: once, few, many, or a class where the clone is expanded.

clone_size	j_call	d_call	v_call	cdr3_nt	cdr3_aa
few	TRBJ1-1	NA	TRBV20-1	TGCAGTGCTAGAGAGGTCCTGAACACTGAAGCTTTCTTT	CSAREVLNTEAFF
many	TRBJ2-5	NA	TRBV20-1	TGCAGTGCTAGAACGGGGGTGAAAGAGACCCAGTACTTC	CSARTGVKETQYF
NA	TRBJ2-7	NA	TRBV28	TGTGCCAGCAGCAATATTATCGGGACTTACTCCTACGAGCAGTACTTC	CASSNIIGTYSYEQYF
many	TRBJ2-7	TRBD2	TRBV18	TGTGCCAGCTCACCAACCCCTCTCGGAGCGGGGGTCTCCTACGAGCAGTACTTC	CASSPTPLGAGVSYEQYF
NA	TRBJ1-1	NA	TRBV27	TGTGCCAGCAGGCAGGGAGTCCAAACGGGGGTGAAAGGCACTGAAGCTTTCTTT	CASRQGVQTGVKGTEAFF
NA	TRBJ1-2	NA	TRBV25-1	TGTGCCAGCAGTGAATCGGGTACAGGGTTGGTCGGCTACACCTTC	CASSESGTGLVGYTF
many	TRBJ1-6	NA	TRBV6-2/TRBV6-3	TGTGCCAGCAGTCGGACACCGAATAATTCACCCCTCCACTTT	CASSRTPNNSPLHF
many	TRBJ2-2	NA	TRBV18	TGTGCCAGCGCGCGGACGGAGAACACCGGGGAGCTGTTTTTT	CASARTENTGELFF
many	TRBJ1-5	NA	TRBV6-2/TRBV6-3	TGTGCCAGCAGTTACTCCGGCTCTCGGGGGCAGCCCCAGCATTTT	CASSYSGSRGQPQHF
few	TRBJ2-2	NA	TRBV19	TGTGCCAGTAGTATCCCCCCCCGTGAGGCGCAGAACACCGGGGAGCTGTTTTTT	CASSIPPREAQNTGELFF
many	TRBJ2-7	NA	TRBV28	TGTGCCAGCAGTTTATATGGCCGGGGCGCCGACGAGCAGTACTTC	CASSLYGRGADEQYF
many	TRBJ2-5	NA	TRBV9	TGTGCCAGCAGCGTAGATAGGGACCGGGGGGAGACCCAGTACTTC	CASSVDRDRGETQYF
few	TRBJ2-3	NA	TRBV11-2	TGTGCCAGCCTTAGCACAGATACGCAGTATTTT	CASLSTDTQYF
many	TRBJ1-1	NA	TRBV27	TGTGCCAGCAGTCCCGGAGGGGAGTACACTGAAGCTTTCTTT	CASSPGGEYTEAFF
many	TRBJ2-3	TRBD2	TRBV24-1	TGTGCCACCAGTGAAGGACTAGCGGGAGGTGGGGGAAAGGAAGATACGCAGTATTTT	CATSEGLAGGGGKEDTQYF
NA	TRBJ1-5	NA	TRBV20-1	TGCAGTGCAACCGCCGGGCCGAGGAATCAGCCCCAGCATTTT	CSATAGPRNQPQHF
many	TRBJ1-1	TRBD1	TRBV10-3	TGTGCCATCAGAGAGACCGGGACAGGGGGCATCACTGAAGCTTTCTTT	CAIRETGTGGITEAFF
many	TRBJ2-3	TRBD2	TRBV20-1	TGCAGTGCTAGAGATTCTACAGCGCGGGGGGATACGCAGTATTTT	CSARDSTARGDTQYF
many	TRBJ2-1	TRBD2	TRBV7-9	TGTGCCAGCAGCTTAGGGGTAGCGGGGGCCGTCTCCTACAATGAGCAGTTCTTC	CASSLGVAGAVSYNEQFF
NA	TRBJ2-1	NA	TRBV20-1	TGCAGTGCTAGAGATATTTGGCGGAGCGGAATTAATGAGCAGTTCTTC	CSARDIWRSGINEQFF
NA	TRBJ2-3	TRBD2	TRBV25-1	TGTGCCAGCAGTGCCCATTTAGCGGGAGGGTCCGATACGCAGTATTTT	CASSAHLAGGSDTQYF
many	TRBJ2-3	NA	TRBV12-3/TRBV12-4	TGTGCCAGCAGTTTTCGTCTCTCGGGGAGCGAGAGCACAGATACGCAGTATTTT	CASSFRLSGSESTDTQYF
few	TRBJ1-6	NA	TRBV3-1	TGTGCCAGCAGCCGGCAAGATTTTAATTCACCCCTCCACTTT	CASSRQDFNSPLHF
NA	TRBJ1-1	NA	TRBV19	TGTGCCAGTAGTTATCACAGCAATTACCCGATGAACACTGAAGCTTTCTTT	CASSYHSNYPMNTEAFF
many	TRBJ1-2	NA	TRBV7-2	TGTGCCAGCAGCTTAAGCTACATTGGGGGAGGCTACACCTTC	CASSLSYIGGGYTF
many	TRBJ1-5	NA	TRBV2	TGTGCCAGCACCATGAACCGGATCCTACCGGGGGGACAGCCCCAGCATTTT	CASTMNRILPGGQPQHF
many	TRBJ2-5	NA	TRBV2	TGTGCCAGCAGTCCCGTTCTAAGGCAAGAGACCCAGTACTTC	CASSPVLRQETQYF
many	TRBJ1-1	NA	TRBV30	TGTGCCTGGAGTGCTAACCGCCATGAAGCTTTCTTT	CAWSANRHEAFF
many	TRBJ1-5	TRBD1	TRBV2	TGTGCCAGCAGCCGGGACAGTTATAGCAATCAGCCCCAGCATTTT	CASSRDSYSNQPQHF
many	TRBJ2-3	NA	TRBV3-1	TGTGCCAGCAGCCATTGGGCCGGAGCCGCCACAGATACGCAGTATTTT	CASSHWAGAATDTQYF
NA	TRBJ1-5	NA	TRBV4-1	TGCGCCAGCAGCCAACAGACGGAAGACAATCAGCCCCAGCATTTT	CASSQQTEDNQPQHF
many	TRBJ2-5	NA	TRBV6-1	TGTGCCAGCAGTGTCCTACCGACGGACCAAGAGACCCAGTACTTC	CASSVLPTDQETQYF
NA	TRBJ1-5	NA	TRBV28	TGTGCCAGCAGTTTAGTAGCCTGGATCAATCAGCCCCAGCATTTT	CASSLVAWINQPQHF
many	TRBJ1-6	NA	TRBV5-8	TGTGCCAGCAGCTTGGGGCAGCCTAATTCACCCCTCCACTTT	CASSLGQPNSPLHF
few	TRBJ2-7	NA	TRBV6-1	TGTGCCAGCAGTGATTGGCACACGTCATCCTACGAGCAGTACTTC	CASSDWHTSSYEQYF
many	TRBJ2-7	TRBD1	TRBV27	TGTGCCAGCAGTGCGGAACAGGGGTCCCACGAGCAGTACTTC	CASSAEQGSHEQYF
NA	TRBJ2-1	NA	TRBV29-1	TGCAGCGGGACATGGGGGGGGCCGTACAATGAGCAGTTCTTC	CSGTWGGPYNEQFF
many	TRBJ1-2	NA	TRBV3-1	TGTGCCAGCAGCCAACTGGGGAGGGGATTCTATGGCTACACCTTC	CASSQLGRGFYGYTF
NA	TRBJ1-6	NA	TRBV6-4	TGTGCCAGCAGTGACGAGTTGGGTTCACCCCTCCACTTT	CASSDELGSPLHF
many	TRBJ2-7	NA	TRBV7-2	TGTGCCAGCAGCCCTCGTTGGGGAGATGGCTCCTACGAGCAGTACTTC	CASSPRWGDGSYEQYF
few	TRBJ1-6	NA	TRBV12-3/TRBV12-4	TGTGCCAGCAGTTTAGAGGGCCCCATTTCACCCCTCCACTTT	CASSLEGPISPLHF
NA	TRBJ1-1	TRBD1	TRBV5-5	TGTGCCAGCAGCTCCCCGACAGGGACTCCTGAAGCTTTCTTT	CASSSPTGTPEAFF
few	TRBJ2-7	TRBD1	TRBV14	TGTGCCAGCAGCCACCGGACAGGGCACGACGAGCAGTACTTC	CASSHRTGHDEQYF
NA	TRBJ2-7	NA	TRBV6-1	TGTGCCAGCAGACTTAATCAGGGACCTGAGCAGTACTTC	CASRLNQGPEQYF
NA	TRBJ1-1	NA	TRBV11-2	TGTGCCAGCAGCTTAGTCGACAGCACTGAAGCTTTCTTT	CASSLVDSTEAFF
many	TRBJ1-5	NA	TRBV24-1	TGTGCCACCAGTGCCGGGTATCAGCCCCAGCATTTT	CATSAGYQPQHF
many	TRBJ1-5	TRBD1	TRBV12-3/TRBV12-4	TGTGCCAGCAGCCAGGGACAGGGGGAACAGCCCCAGCATTTT	CASSQGQGEQPQHF
many	TRBJ1-1	NA	TRBV19	TGTGCCAGTAGTATTAAGGACCAGAACACTGAAGCTTTCTTT	CASSIKDQNTEAFF
many	TRBJ1-1	NA	TRBV28	TGTGCCAGCAGTTACACGGGTGAAGCTTTCTTT	CASSYTGEAFF
many	TRBJ2-3	NA	TRBV5-5	TGTGCCAGCAGCTTGTCGTTGGCTAGCACAGATACGCAGTATTTT	CASSLSLASTDTQYF
many	TRBJ2-1	TRBD2	TRBV20-1	TGCAGTGCTAGAGATCTGGCTAGCGGGAGTGCCTACAATGAGCAGTTCTTC	CSARDLASGSAYNEQFF
many	TRBJ2-5	TRBD2	TRBV2	TGTGCCAGCAGTGCCCACCCGGGACTAGCGGACCAAGAGACCCAGTACTTC	CASSAHPGLADQETQYF
few	TRBJ2-6	NA	TRBV2	TGTGCCAGCAGGGACAGCCCGGCCAACGTCCTGACTTTC	CASRDSPANVLTF
many	TRBJ2-5	TRBD2	TRBV7-2	TGTGCCAGCAGCTTAGCGAGACTAGCGGGGTCCCAAGAGACCCAGTACTTC	CASSLARLAGSQETQYF
NA	TRBJ1-6	NA	TRBV9	TGTGCCAGCAGCGTAGATCCAGGCGGGAGCTCCTATAATTCACCCCTCCACTTT	CASSVDPGGSSYNSPLHF
NA	TRBJ1-5	NA	TRBV27	TGTGCCAGCAGTTTGCAGATCAATCAGCCCCAGCATTTT	CASSLQINQPQHF
many	TRBJ1-2	TRBD1	TRBV5-1	TGCGCCAGCAGCTCGACAGGGCACTATGGCTACACCTTC	CASSSTGHYGYTF